The 9 T cell receptor beta chains below come from one sample, sequenced in a study of PD-1 blockade in classical Hodgkin lymphoma (TCRdb year 2020). The library was produced with the immunoSEQ multiplex PCR assay. As stored in TCRdb, this immuneACCESS dataset retains in-frame rearrangements with V and J assigned. A fraction of the clones does not appear; measured against another copy, unresolved V genes explain less than half of the discrepancy, and the remainder lacks a known reason. This sample lists tens of thousands of clones; over 75% were detected once. The top ten clonotypes cover around an eighth of the sample. The time point label here, explained by the study, means: cycle 1 day 1 (C1D1), immediately before nivolumab initiation. Relapse after autologous stem cell transplantation had occurred in all trial patients, and cohorts A, B and C were distinguished by prior brentuximab vedotin exposure.

Sequenced here: peripheral blood mononuclear cells (PBMCs), sampled at baseline. Receptors were obtained from a human donor with classical Hodgkin lymphoma.

The chain uses TRBV4-3 and TRBJ1-4, with D uncertain. CDR1 and CDR2 from the germline V gene are LGHNA and YSLEER. Trimming shortened V by 0 bases and J by 0 bases, and 8 bases separated the two germline ends. This CDR3 has 16 residues. Here the CDR3 reads CASSQDNEATNEKLFF. In nucleotides, the CDR3 is TGCGCCAGCAGCCAAGATAACGAGGCAACTAATGAAAAACTGTTTTTT.

The chain has TRBV5-4 and TRBJ1-1, with D tentatively TRBD1 (5 bases). The CDR3 spans 15 residues. Trimming cost V 0 bases and J 4 bases, with 13 bases left between them. From germline, CDR1 is SGHNT and CDR2 YYREEE (reference sequence). CDR3 bases: TGTGCCAGCAGCTTGGGTGGGGGTCCGAGCACTGAAGCTTTCTTT. Protein: CASSLGGGPSTEAFF.

The chain is built from TRBV30 and TRBJ2-4, with D unclear. The CDR3 totals 14 residues. Germline V gene sequence: CDR1 GTSNPN, CDR2 SVGIG (reference sequence). V shed 0 bases and J shed 9 bases, with 15 bases lying between them. CDR3 region: CAWSVKAGSGIQYF. The CDR3 bases are TGTGCCTGGAGTGTAAAGGCAGGATCAGGCATTCAGTACTTC.

Notes on this clone: Distinct nucleotide sequences in the sample also encode this CDR3. The chain is built from TRBV7-2 and TRBJ2-7; 8 bases are a match to TRBD2. Germline V CDR1 and CDR2: SGHTA, FQGNSA. This CDR3 has 14 amino acids. J gave up 4 bases and V 2 bases, and 4 bases lay outside the gene matches. The chain's CDR3 is CASSLFGGGYEQYF. CDR3 sequence (DNA): TGTGCCAGCAGCTTATTTGGCGGGGGGTACGAGCAGTACTTC.

The gene calls are TRBV2 and TRBJ1-5, with D possibly being TRBD1 (5 bases). The length of the CDR3 is 13 residues. CDR1 and CDR2 from the germline V gene are SNHLY and FYNNEI. Trimming shortened V by 7 bases and J by 7 bases, and 14 bases separated the two germline ends. The chain's CDR3 is CASNGEWGQPQHF. The CDR3 DNA is TGTGCCAGCAACGGGGAATGGGGCCAGCCCCAGCATTTT.

The rearrangement joins TRBV27 to TRBJ2-1; 8 bases are a match to TRBD1. The CDR3 covers 18 residues. Germline assignment: CDR1 MNHEY and CDR2 SMNVEV (reference sequence). After removal of 5 bases from V and 3 bases from J, the junction contained 15 bases not matched to a gene. The CDR3, as DNA: TGTGCCAGCAGTAGGGAGCTCAGGGGGCGGATGCTCTACAATGAGCAGTTCTTC. Encoded protein: CASSRELRGRMLYNEQFF.

V gene TRBV4-3 combines with J gene TRBJ2-2; perhaps D is TRBD1 or TRBD2 (6 bases each). Germline loops: CDR1 LGHNA, CDR2 YSLEER. The CDR3 totals 16 residues. Trimming took off 1 base at V and 1 base at J, with 10 bases between the two ends. CDR3 loop: CASSQGRGGNTGELFF. The CDR3 bases are TGCGCCAGCAGCCAAGGCAGGGGAGGGAACACCGGGGAGCTGTTTTTT.

This chain links TRBV11-3 with TRBJ1-5; 8 bases line up with TRBD1. Germline V CDR1 and CDR2: SGHNT, YENEEA. The CDR3 sequence is 20 residues long. Trimming removed 3 bases from V and 0 bases from J; junction bases left unmatched: 16. CDR3 coding DNA: TGTGCCAGCAGCTTGGGGAACCGGACAGGGCGAGGATATAGCAATCAGCCCCAGCATTTT. Amino acids: CASSLGNRTGRGYSNQPQHF.

The sample holds one count of this clone. This rearrangement joins TRBV30 to TRBJ1-2; D is unresolved. V lost 5 bases, J lost 1 base, and 5 bases lay in between. The germline V gene encodes CDR1 GTSNPN and CDR2 SVGIG (reference sequence). The CDR3 is made up of 11 amino acids. CDR3 amino acids: CAWEFNYGYTF. For the CDR3, the DNA is TGTGCCTGGGAGTTTAACTATGGCTACACCTTC.